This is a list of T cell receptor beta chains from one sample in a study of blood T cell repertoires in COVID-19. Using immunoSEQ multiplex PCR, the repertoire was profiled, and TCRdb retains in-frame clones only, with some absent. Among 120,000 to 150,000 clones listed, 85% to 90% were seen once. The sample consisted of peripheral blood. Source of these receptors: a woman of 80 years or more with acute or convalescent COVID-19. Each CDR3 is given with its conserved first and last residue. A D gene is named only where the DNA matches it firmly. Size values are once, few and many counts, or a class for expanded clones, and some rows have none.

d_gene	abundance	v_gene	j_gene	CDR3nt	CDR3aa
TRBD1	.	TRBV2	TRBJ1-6	TGTGCCAGCAGAGAAACACAGGGACAGTTGATTAATTCACCCCTCCACTTT	CASRETQGQLINSPLHF
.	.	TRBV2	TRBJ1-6	TGTGCCAGCAGGGCGGTCTCACCCCTCCACTTT	CASRAVSPLHF
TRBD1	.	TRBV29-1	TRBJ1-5	TGCAGCGTCCGCGAGACAGGGCCGGGCCAGCCCCAGCATTTT	CSVRETGPGQPQHF
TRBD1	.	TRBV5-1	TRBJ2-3	TGCGCCAGCAGCTCGGGGACAGCGGACCCTACAGATACGCAGTATTTT	CASSSGTADPTDTQYF
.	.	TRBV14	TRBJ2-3	TGTGCCAGCAGCCAAGCAGGGACAAGCACAGATACGCAGTATTTT	CASSQAGTSTDTQYF
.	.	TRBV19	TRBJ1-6	TGTGCCAGTAGTATATGGGGGGAAAATTCACCCCTCCACTTT	CASSIWGENSPLHF
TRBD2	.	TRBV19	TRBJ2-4	TGTGCCAGTAGTACCATAGCGGGGAGTCAAAACATTCAGTACTTC	CASSTIAGSQNIQYF
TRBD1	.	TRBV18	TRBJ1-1	TGTGCCAGCTCACCAACAGGGGCCACTGAAGCTTTCTTT	CASSPTGATEAFF
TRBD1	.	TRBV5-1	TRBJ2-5	TGCGCCAGCACCGGGACAGGGGGCCAAGAGACCCAGTACTTC	CASTGTGGQETQYF
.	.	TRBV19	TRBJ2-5	TGTGCCAGTAGTATAGGACGTCAGGGCTGGGAGACCCAGTACTTC	CASSIGRQGWETQYF
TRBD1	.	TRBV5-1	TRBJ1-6	TGCGCCAGCAGCTTGGTCCCAGGGGGCGATAATTCACCCCTCCACTTT	CASSLVPGGDNSPLHF
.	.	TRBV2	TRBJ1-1	TGTGCCAGGATGACAGGACGTAACACTGAAGCTTTCTTT	CARMTGRNTEAFF
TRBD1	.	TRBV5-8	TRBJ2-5	TGTGCCAGCAGCTTAAACCGACAGGGGGGACAAGAGACCCAGTACTTC	CASSLNRQGGQETQYF
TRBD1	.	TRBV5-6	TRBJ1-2	TGTGCCAGCAGCTTGTTTCCAGGGGGCGTCTATGGCTACACCTTC	CASSLFPGGVYGYTF
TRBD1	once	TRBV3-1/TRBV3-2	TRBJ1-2	TGTGCCAGCAGCCAATCTGTCCGGGACAGAGGACGAGAATATGGCTACACCTTC	CASSQSVRDRGREYGYTF
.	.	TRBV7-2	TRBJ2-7	TGTGCCAGCAGCTTAGGAATAGCATACGAGCAGTACTTC	CASSLGIAYEQYF
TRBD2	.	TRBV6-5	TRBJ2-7	TGTGCCAGCAGTTACCCATCGGGGGGCGAGCAGTACTTC	CASSYPSGGEQYF
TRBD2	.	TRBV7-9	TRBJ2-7	TGTGCCAGCAGCCTCGGAAGCGGGGGGCCACTCTACGAGCAGTACTTC	CASSLGSGGPLYEQYF
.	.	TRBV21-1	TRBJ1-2	TGTGCCAGCAGCAAGCAAGGGAGGGACTTCTATGGCTACACCTTC	CASSKQGRDFYGYTF
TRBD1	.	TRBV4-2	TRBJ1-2	TGTGCCAGCAGCCAAGGTTCAGGGGGAGCCTCCTATGGCTACACCTTC	CASSQGSGGASYGYTF
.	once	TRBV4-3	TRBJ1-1	TGCGCCAGCAGCCAAGGGAGGGGCACTGAAGCTTTCTTT	CASSQGRGTEAFF
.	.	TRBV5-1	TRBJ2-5	TGCGCCAGCTCCCGGGCAGGGGTTGAGACCCAGTACTTC	CASSRAGVETQYF
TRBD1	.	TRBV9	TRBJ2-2	TGTGCCAGCGAGCAGGGGGCGTTGGGCACCGGGGAGCTGTTTTTT	CASEQGALGTGELFF
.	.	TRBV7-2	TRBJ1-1	TGTGCCAGCAGGCAGACGGGGGGATCCCCCGCGACAGCTTTCTTT	CASRQTGGSPATAFF
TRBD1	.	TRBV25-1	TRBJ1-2	TGTGCCAGCGCATCGGCAGGGGGCGGCTATGGCTACACCTTC	CASASAGGGYGYTF
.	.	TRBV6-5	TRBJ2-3	TGTGCCAGCAGGGGTGGGGGGGCCATAGATACGCAGTATTTT	CASRGGGAIDTQYF
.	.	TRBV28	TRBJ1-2	TGTGCCAGCAGCAGGGGTTCCTATGGCTACACCTTC	CASSRGSYGYTF
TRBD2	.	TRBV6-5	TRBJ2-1	TGTGCCAGCTCTGGCGGGGGGGCCGGGGAGAATGAGCAGTTCTTC	CASSGGGAGENEQFF
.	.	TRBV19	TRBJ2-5	TGTGCCAGTAGTATCACAGGGAACCAAGAGACCCAGTACTTC	CASSITGNQETQYF
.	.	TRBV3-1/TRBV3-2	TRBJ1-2	TGTGCCAGCAGAGCCCCTGGAGATTCCTATGGCTACACCTTC	CASRAPGDSYGYTF
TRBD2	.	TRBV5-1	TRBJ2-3	TGCGCCAGCAGCTCAATAGCGGGGGCCCTCACAGATACGCAGTATTTT	CASSSIAGALTDTQYF
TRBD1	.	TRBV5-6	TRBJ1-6	TGTGCCAGCAGCTTTGGGACAGGGGGCTCCTATAATTCACCCCTCCACTTT	CASSFGTGGSYNSPLHF
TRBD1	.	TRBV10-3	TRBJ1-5	TGTGCCATCAGTGGAGGACAGGGGGCTAATCAGCCCCAGCATTTT	CAISGGQGANQPQHF
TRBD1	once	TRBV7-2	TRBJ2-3	TGTGCCAGCAGCTTAGGGACAGGGACAGATACGCAGTATTTT	CASSLGTGTDTQYF
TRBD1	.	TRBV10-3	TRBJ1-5	TGTGCCATCAGTGAATCGGACAGGGGCGGGAAGCCCCAGCATTTT	CAISESDRGGKPQHF
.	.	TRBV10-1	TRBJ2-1	TGCGCCAGCAGCTCTCACGGCAATGAGCAGTTCTTC	CASSSHGNEQFF
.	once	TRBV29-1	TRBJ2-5	TGCAGCGTTGAAGCGGTCACGAAGACCCAGTACTTC	CSVEAVTKTQYF
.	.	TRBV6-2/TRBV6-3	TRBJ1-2	TGTGCCAGCAGTTACAGTAAGCGCTATGGCTACACCTTC	CASSYSKRYGYTF
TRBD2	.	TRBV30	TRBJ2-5	TGTGCCTGGACTAGTTCGGGGGGTGAAAAGACCCAGTACTTC	CAWTSSGGEKTQYF
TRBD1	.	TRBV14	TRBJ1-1	TGTGCCAGCAGCGTGGACAGGGGCACTGAAGCTTTCTTT	CASSVDRGTEAFF
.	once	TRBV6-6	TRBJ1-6	TGTGCCAGCAGCAACCTGGACAGAAATAATTCACCCCTCCACTTT	CASSNLDRNNSPLHF
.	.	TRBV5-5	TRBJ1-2	TGTGCCAGCAGCTCGCTGCAGGGCGGCTATGGCTACACCTTC	CASSSLQGGYGYTF
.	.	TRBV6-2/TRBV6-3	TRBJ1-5	TGTGCCAGCAGTTACTCGTCCGGGATCAATCAGCCCCAGCATTTT	CASSYSSGINQPQHF